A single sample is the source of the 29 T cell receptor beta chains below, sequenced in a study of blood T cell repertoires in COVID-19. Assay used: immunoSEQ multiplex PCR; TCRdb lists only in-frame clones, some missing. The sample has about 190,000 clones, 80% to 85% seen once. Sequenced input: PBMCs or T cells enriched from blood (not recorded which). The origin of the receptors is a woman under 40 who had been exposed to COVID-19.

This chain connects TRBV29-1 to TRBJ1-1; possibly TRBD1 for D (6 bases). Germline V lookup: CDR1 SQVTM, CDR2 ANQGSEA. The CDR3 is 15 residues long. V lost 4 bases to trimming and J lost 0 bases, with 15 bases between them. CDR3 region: CSVAGQLDMNTEAFF. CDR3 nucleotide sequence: TGCAGCGTTGCCGGACAGCTAGACATGAACACTGAAGCTTTCTTT.

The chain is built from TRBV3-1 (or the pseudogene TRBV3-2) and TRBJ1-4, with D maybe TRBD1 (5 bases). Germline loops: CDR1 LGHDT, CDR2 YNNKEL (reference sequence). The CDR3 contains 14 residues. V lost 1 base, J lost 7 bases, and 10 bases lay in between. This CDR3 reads CASSQVGQTEKLFF. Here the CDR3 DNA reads TGTGCCAGCAGCCAAGTGGGGCAGACTGAAAAACTGTTTTTT.

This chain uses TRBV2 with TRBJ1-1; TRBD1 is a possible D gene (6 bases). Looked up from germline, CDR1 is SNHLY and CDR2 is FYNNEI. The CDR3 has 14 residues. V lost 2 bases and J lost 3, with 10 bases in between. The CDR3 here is CASSERGSYTEAFF. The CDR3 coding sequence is TGTGCCAGCAGTGAAAGGGGGAGTTACACTGAAGCTTTCTTT.

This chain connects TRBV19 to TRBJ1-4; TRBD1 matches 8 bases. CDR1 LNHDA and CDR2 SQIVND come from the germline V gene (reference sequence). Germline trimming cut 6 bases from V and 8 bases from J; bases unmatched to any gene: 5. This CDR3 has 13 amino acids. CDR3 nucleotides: TGTGCCAGTAGCACGGACAGGGAGGAAAAACTGTTTTTT. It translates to CASSTDREEKLFF.

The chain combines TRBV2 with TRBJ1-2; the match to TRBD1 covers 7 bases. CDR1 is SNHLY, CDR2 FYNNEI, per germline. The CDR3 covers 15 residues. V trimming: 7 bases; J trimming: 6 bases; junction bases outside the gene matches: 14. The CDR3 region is CASNGVFVRGHGYTF. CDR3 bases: TGTGCCAGCAATGGCGTCTTTGTTAGGGGGCATGGCTACACCTTC.

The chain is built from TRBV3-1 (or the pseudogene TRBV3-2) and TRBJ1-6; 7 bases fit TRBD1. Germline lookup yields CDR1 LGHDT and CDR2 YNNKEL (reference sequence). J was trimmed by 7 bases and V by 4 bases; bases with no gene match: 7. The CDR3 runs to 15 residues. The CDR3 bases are TGTGCCAGCAGCCCACAGGGGAATGAGAATTCACCCCTCCACTTT. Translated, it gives CASSPQGNENSPLHF.

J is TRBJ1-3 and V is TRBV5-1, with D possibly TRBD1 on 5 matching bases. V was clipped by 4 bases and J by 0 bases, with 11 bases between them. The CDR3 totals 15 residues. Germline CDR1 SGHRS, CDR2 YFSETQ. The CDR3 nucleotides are TGCGCCAGCAGCGCGGGACGGATCTCTGGAAACACCATATATTTT. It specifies CASSAGRISGNTIYF. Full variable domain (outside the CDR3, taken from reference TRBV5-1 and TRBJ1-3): KAGVTQTPRYLIKTRGQQVTLSCSPISGHRSVSWYQQTPGQGLQFLFEYFSETQRNKGNFPGRFSGRQFSNSRSEMNVSTLELGDSALYLCASSAGRISGNTIYFGEGSWLTVV.

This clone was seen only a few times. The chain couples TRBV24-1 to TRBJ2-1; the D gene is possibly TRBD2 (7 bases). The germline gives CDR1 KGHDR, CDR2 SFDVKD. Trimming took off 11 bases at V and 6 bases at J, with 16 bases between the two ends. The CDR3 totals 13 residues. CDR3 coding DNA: TGTGCCATCGGGGCGGGGGCGCTCAATGAGCAGTTCTTC. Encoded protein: CAIGAGALNEQFF.

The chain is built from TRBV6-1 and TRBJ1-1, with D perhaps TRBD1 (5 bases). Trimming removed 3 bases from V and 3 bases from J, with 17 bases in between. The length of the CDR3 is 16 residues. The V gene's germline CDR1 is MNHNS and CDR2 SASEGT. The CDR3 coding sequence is TGTGCCAGCAGTGACGATTATAGGGGCTGGCACACTGAAGCTTTCTTT. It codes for CASSDDYRGWHTEAFF.

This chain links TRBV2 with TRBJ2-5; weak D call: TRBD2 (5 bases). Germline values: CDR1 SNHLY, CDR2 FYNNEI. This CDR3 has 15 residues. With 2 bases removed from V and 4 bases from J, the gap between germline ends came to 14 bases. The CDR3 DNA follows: TGTGCCAGCAGTGAAATACGGACTGGACGAGAGACCCAGTACTTC. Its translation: CASSEIRTGRETQYF.

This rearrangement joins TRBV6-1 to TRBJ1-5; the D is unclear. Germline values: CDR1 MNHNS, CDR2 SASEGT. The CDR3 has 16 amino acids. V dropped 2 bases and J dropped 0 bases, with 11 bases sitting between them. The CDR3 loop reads CASSEIEPNSNQPQHF. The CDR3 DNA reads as TGTGCCAGCAGTGAAATTGAGCCCAATAGCAATCAGCCCCAGCATTTT.

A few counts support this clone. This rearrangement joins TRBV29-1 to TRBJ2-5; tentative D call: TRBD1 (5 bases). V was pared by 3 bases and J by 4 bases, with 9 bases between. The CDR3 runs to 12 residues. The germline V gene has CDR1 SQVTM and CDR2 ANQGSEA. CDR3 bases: TGCAGCGTTGACAGGGCCCGAGAGACCCAGTACTTC. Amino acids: CSVDRARETQYF.

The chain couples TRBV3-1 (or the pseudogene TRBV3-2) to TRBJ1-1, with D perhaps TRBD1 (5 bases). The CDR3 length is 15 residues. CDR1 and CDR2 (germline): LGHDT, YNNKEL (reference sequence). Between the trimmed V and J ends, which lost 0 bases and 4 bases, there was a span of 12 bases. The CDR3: CASSQDGGVGTEAFF. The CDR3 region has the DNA TGTGCCAGCAGCCAAGACGGGGGAGTGGGCACTGAAGCTTTCTTT.

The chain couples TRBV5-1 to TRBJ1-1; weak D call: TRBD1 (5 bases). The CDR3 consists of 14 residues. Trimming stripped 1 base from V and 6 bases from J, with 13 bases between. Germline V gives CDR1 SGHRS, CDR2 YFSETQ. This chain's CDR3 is CASSLQGLPAEAFF. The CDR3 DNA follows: TGCGCCAGCAGCTTGCAGGGTCTCCCGGCTGAAGCTTTCTTT. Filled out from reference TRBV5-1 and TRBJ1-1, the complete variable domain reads KAGVTQTPRYLIKTRGQQVTLSCSPISGHRSVSWYQQTPGQGLQFLFEYFSETQRNKGNFPGRFSGRQFSNSRSEMNVSTLELGDSALYLCASSLQGLPAEAFFGQGTRLTVV.

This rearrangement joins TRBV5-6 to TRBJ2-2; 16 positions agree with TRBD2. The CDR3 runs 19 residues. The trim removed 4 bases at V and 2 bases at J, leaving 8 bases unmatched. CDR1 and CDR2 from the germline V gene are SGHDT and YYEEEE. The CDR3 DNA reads TGTGCCAGCAGCCCATTGGGACTAGCGGGGGGGCTTAACACCGGGGAGCTGTTTTTT. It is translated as CASSPLGLAGGLNTGELFF.

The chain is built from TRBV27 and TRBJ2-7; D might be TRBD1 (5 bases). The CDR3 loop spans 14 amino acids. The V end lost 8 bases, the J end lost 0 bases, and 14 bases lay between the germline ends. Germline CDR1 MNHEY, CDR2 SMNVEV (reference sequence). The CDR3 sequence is CASSPRTYSYEQYF. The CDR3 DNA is TGTGCCAGCTCACCTAGGACATACTCCTACGAGCAGTACTTC.

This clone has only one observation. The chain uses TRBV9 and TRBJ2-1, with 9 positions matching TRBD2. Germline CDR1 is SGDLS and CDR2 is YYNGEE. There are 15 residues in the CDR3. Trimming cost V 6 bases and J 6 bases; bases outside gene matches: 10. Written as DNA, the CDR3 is TGTGCCAGCACCAAGAGCGGGGGGCCCGGCAATGAGCAGTTCTTC. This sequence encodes CASTKSGGPGNEQFF.

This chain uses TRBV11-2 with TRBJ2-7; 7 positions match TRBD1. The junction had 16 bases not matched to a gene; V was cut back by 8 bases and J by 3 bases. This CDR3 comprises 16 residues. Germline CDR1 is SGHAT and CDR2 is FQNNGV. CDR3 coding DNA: TGTGCCAGCCGGGTTTCCTACAGGGGACAGAGCTACGAGCAGTACTTC. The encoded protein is CASRVSYRGQSYEQYF.

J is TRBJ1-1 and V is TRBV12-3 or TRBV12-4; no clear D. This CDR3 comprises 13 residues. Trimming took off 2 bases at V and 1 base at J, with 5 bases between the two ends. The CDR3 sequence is CASSLWQNTEAFF. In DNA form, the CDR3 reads TGTGCCAGCAGTTTATGGCAGAACACTGAAGCTTTCTTT.

The CDR3 nucleotides are TGTGCCAGCTCACCTAAAATACTAGCGGGGGCCTACTCTGGGGCCAACGTCCTGACTTTC. It codes for CASSPKILAGAYSGANVLTF. This rearrangement joins TRBV18 to TRBJ2-6, with 11 bases that match TRBD2. There are 20 residues in the CDR3. Germline V gene data show CDR1 as KGHSH and CDR2 as LQKENI. V lost 3 bases and J lost 0; bases outside the gene matches: 10.

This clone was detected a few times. Here the CDR3 reads CASSLAAGDAQPQHF. CDR3 DNA: TGTGCCAGCAGCTTAGCCGCAGGGGACGCTCAGCCCCAGCATTTT. V usage is TRBV7-2 and J usage is TRBJ1-5; a weak D match, TRBD1 (6 bases). Germline loops: CDR1 SGHTA, CDR2 FQGNSA. The germline V and J ends were trimmed by 0 bases and 6 bases, with 12 bases remaining between them. The CDR3 extends over 15 amino acids. Combining the CDR3 with reference TRBV7-2 and TRBJ1-5 gives the whole variable domain GAGVSQSPSNKVTEKGKDVELRCDPISGHTALYWYRQSLGQGLEFLIYFQGNSAPDKSGLPSDRFSAERTGGSVSTLTIQRTQQEDSAVYLCASSLAAGDAQPQHFGDGTRLSIL.

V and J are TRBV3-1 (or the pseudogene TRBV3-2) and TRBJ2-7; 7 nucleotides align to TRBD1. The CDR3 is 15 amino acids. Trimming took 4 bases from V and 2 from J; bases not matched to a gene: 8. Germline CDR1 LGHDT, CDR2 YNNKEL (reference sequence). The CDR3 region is CASSPAGGIPYEQYF. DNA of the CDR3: TGTGCCAGCAGCCCTGCAGGGGGAATACCCTACGAGCAGTACTTC.

The CDR3 coding sequence is TGCGCCAGCAGCCAGGGACAGGGTTATTCACCCCTCCACTTT. Its translation: CASSQGQGYSPLHF. This chain links TRBV5-1 with TRBJ1-6, with 9 bases lining up with TRBD1. The germline V gene encodes CDR1 SGHRS and CDR2 YFSETQ. CDR3 size: 14 residues. The V gene end was trimmed by 4 bases and the J gene end by 8 bases; junction bases not matched to a gene: 4.

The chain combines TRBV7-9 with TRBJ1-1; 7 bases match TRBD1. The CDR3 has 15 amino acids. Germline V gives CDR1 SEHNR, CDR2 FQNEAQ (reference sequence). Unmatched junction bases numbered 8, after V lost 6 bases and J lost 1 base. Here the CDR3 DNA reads TGTGCCAGCAGAATAACAGGGGCTGGGAACACTGAAGCTTTCTTT. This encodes CASRITGAGNTEAFF. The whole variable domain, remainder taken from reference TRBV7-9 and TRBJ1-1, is DTGVSQNPRHKITKRGQNVTFRCDPISEHNRLYWYRQTLGQGPEFLTYFQNEAQLEKSRLLSDRFSAERPKGSFSTLEIQRTEQGDSAMYLCASRITGAGNTEAFFGQGTRLTVV.

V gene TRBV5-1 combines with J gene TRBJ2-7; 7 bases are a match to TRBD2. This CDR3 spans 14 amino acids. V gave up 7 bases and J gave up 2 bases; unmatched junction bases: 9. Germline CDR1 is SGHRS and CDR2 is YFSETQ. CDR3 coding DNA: TGCGCCAGCGGGGGAGGGGACGGAACCTACGAGCAGTACTTC. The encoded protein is CASGGGDGTYEQYF.

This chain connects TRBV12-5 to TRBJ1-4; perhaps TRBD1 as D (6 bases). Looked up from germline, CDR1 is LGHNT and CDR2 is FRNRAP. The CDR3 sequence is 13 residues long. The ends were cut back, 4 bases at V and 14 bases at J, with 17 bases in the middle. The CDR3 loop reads CASGSQGVDVLFF. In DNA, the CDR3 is TGTGCTAGTGGTTCACAGGGAGTCGATGTCCTGTTTTTT.

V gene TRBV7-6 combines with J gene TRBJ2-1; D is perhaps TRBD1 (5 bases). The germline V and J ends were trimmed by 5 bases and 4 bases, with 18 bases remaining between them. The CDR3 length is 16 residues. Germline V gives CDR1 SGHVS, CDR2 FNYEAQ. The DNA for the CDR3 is TGTGCCAGCAGCCTAACTCAACCGACAGATTACAATGAGCAGTTCTTC. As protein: CASSLTQPTDYNEQFF.

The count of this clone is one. CDR3 coding DNA: TGTGCCAGCAGCCAAGATAAGACTAGCGGGGACTTCTACAACAATGAGCAGTTCTTC. Its protein product is CASSQDKTSGDFYNNEQFF. The rearrangement uses TRBV4-2 and TRBJ2-1, with TRBD2 matching 11 bases. CDR3 size: 19 residues. V dropped 0 bases and J dropped 5; count of bases not matched to a gene: 12. Germline-derived CDR1 and CDR2 are LGHNA and YNFKEQ.

CDR3 coding DNA: TGTGCCAGCAGCTTGGGACACCTGCGGTCCTACGAGCAGTACTTC. The encoded protein is CASSLGHLRSYEQYF. The rearrangement uses TRBV9 and TRBJ2-7, with D perhaps matching TRBD1 (6 bases). This CDR3 has 15 residues. V was shortened by 4 bases and J by 1 base, with 15 bases between the two germline ends. The germline gives CDR1 SGDLS, CDR2 YYNGEE. Filled out from reference TRBV9 and TRBJ2-7, the complete variable domain reads DSGVTQTPKHLITATGQRVTLRCSPRSGDLSVYWYQQSLDQGLQFLIQYYNGEERAKGNILERFSAQQFPDLHSELNLSSLELGDSALYFCASSLGHLRSYEQYFGPGTRLTVT.